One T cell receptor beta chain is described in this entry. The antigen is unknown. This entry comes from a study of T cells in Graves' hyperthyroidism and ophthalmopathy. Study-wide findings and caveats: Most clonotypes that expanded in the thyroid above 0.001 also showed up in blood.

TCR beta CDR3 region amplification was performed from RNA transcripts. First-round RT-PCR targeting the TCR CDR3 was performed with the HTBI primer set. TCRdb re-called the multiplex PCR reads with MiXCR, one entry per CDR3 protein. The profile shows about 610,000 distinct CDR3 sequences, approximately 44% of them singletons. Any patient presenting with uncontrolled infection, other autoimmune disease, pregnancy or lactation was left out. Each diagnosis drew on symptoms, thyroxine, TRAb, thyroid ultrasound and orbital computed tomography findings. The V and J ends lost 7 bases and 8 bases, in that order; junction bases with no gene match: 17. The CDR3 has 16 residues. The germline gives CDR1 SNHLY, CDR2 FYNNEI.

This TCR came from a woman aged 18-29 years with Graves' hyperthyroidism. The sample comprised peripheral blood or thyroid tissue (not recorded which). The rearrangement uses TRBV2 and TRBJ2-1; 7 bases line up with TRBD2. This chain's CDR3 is CASKGRSGIPLHEQFF. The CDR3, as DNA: TGTGCCAGCAAAGGTAGAAGCGGGATACCTCTCCATGAGCAGTTCTTC. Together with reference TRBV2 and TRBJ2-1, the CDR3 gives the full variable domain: EPEVTQTPSHQVTQMGQEVILRCVPISNHLYFYWYRQILGQKVEFLVSFYNNEISEKSEIFDDQFSVERPDGSNFTLKIRSTKLEDSAMYFCASKGRSGIPLHEQFFGPGTRLTVL.